The text below deals with one T cell receptor beta chain. Its antigen remains unknown. The data belong to a study of cytomegalovirus exposure and HLA in healthy donors. Overall study findings and caveats: According to an earlier analysis, most TCR beta V segments yielded productive rearrangements about 90% or about 30% of the time. The likely explanation for a cluster of highly shared sequence variants was sequencing artifact. Looking again later, the authors saw that most CMV-associated TCR beta chains seemed HLA-restricted. Some TCR beta chains (roughly 150 of them) were listed as cytomegalovirus-associated.

V was trimmed by 8 bases and J by 1 base, leaving 8 bases between them. This CDR3 comprises 12 residues. Germline CDR1 reads LNHDA; CDR2 reads SQIVND (reference sequence). Use of 60 Vbeta and 13 Jbeta primers characterized the PCR. TCRdb keeps only in-frame clones here, not all; method: immunoSEQ multiplex PCR. The table lists around 120,000 clones, 75% to 90% of them singletons. The material sequenced was PBMCs. The V gene is TRBV19, the J gene TRBJ1-1, with D perhaps matching TRBD1 (6 bases). The TCR was taken from a female donor in good health and CMV-seropositive. CDR3 region: CASQGRNTEAFF. Here the CDR3 DNA reads TGTGCCAGTCAGGGGAGGAACACTGAAGCTTTCTTT.